The clone carrying this T cell receptor (beta chain) was counted a few times. The germline V and J ends were trimmed by 6 bases and 8 bases, with 10 bases remaining between them. CDR1 LNHDA and CDR2 SQIVND come from the germline V gene (reference sequence). The CDR3 has 12 residues. The data originate from a study of blood T cells in healthy people across ages. Each sample yielded at least 6.5 million isolated PBMCs. Together with a sample-barcoded 5' primer, a J-beta primer mix was included in a second PCR lasting roughly 6 to 12 cycles. MiXCR was run by TCRdb on the 5' RACE reads, yielding one entry per CDR3 protein. This sample has approximately 1,000,000 distinct CDR3 sequences, with roughly two fifths found just once.

V is TRBV19 and J is TRBJ1-4; D is undetermined. This clonotype was obtained from a man aged 18-30 years in good health. Sequencing was done on a sample of blood. The DNA for the CDR3 is TGTGCCAGTAGGGCATTTTCCGAAAAACTGTTTTTT. Protein product: CASRAFSEKLFF. Supplemented by reference TRBV19 and TRBJ1-4, the full variable domain reads DGGITQSPKYLFRKEGQNVTLSCEQNLNHDAMYWYRQDPGQGLRLIYYSQIVNDFQKGDIAEGYSVSREKKESFPLTVTSAQKNPTAFYLCASRAFSEKLFFGSGTQLSVL.